This TCR beta chain was recorded in a study of technical replicates of blood from several donors. Using immunoSEQ multiplex PCR, the repertoire was profiled, and TCRdb retains in-frame clones only, with some absent. In the table there are fewer than 85,000 clones, about 96% of which are singletons. Germline-derived CDR1 and CDR2 are SGHTA and FQGTGA. V trimming: 5 bases; J trimming: 5 bases; junction bases outside the gene matches: 7. The CDR3 totals 14 residues. The receptor's source is a human donor in good health. The chain employs TRBV7-3 and TRBJ2-5; 8 bases are a match to TRBD2. Sequenced material: T cells isolated from PBMCs. CDR3 sequence reads: CASSLGRAGETQYF. The DNA for the CDR3 is TGTGCCAGCAGCCTCGGGAGGGCGGGCGAGACCCAGTACTTC.